The 10 T cell receptor beta chains below all came from one sample that was sequenced in a study of blood T cell repertoires in COVID-19. Assay used: immunoSEQ multiplex PCR; TCRdb lists only in-frame clones, some missing. The sample gives 50,000 to 65,000 clones, 70% to 90% of which show up once; about 1.2% is in the top ten. The specimen sequenced was peripheral blood. These receptors originate from a man aged 55 to 70 with acute or convalescent COVID-19.

This clone was observed once. The genes are TRBV9 and TRBJ2-5; TRBD2 aligns across 7 bases. CDR3 length: 15 amino acids. Per germline, CDR1 SGDLS and CDR2 YYNGEE. The ends lost 0 bases at V and 5 bases at J; junction bases unmatched: 7. The CDR3 DNA follows: TGTGCCAGCAGCGTAGATGCAGGGAGGGTGGAGACCCAGTACTTC. It is translated as CASSVDAGRVETQYF.

The rearrangement joins TRBV5-1 to TRBJ2-7; possible D gene TRBD1, 7 bases. This CDR3 has 14 residues. Between the trimmed V and J ends, which lost 4 bases and 0 bases, there was a span of 11 bases. CDR1 is SGHRS and CDR2 is YFSETQ in the germline V gene. The CDR3 DNA sequence: TGCGCCAGCAGCCCCAGGGGGGTCTCCTACGAGCAGTACTTC. This codes for CASSPRGVSYEQYF.

The rearrangement joins TRBV15 to TRBJ1-5; D is unclear. V shed 6 bases and J shed 5 bases, with 14 bases lying between them. The CDR3 runs to 14 residues. Germline V gives CDR1 LNHNV, CDR2 YYDKDF (reference sequence). The CDR3 is CATSRWGADQPQHF. The CDR3 DNA follows: TGTGCCACCAGTCGTTGGGGAGCGGATCAGCCCCAGCATTTT.

There are a few counts of this clone. The V call is TRBV11-3, the J call TRBJ2-7; D might be TRBD2 (5 bases). V gave up 0 bases and J gave up 0 bases, with 15 bases separating them. There are 17 residues in the CDR3. Looked up from germline, CDR1 is SGHNT and CDR2 is YENEEA. This CDR3 is CASSLDKFLGSSYEQYF. The CDR3 DNA reads TGTGCCAGCAGCTTAGACAAGTTTTTAGGGAGCTCCTACGAGCAGTACTTC.

The chain employs TRBV29-1 and TRBJ2-7; D gene ambiguous. The CDR3 loop spans 13 amino acids. Trimming took 6 bases from V and 5 from J, leaving 17 bases between them. Germline V gives CDR1 SQVTM, CDR2 ANQGSEA. CDR3 coding DNA: TGCAGCGTGGCCCTCTTTGAATCCCACGAGCAGTACTTC. Translated, it gives CSVALFESHEQYF.

The V gene is TRBV5-1, the J gene TRBJ2-1; a possible D gene is TRBD2 (6 bases). There are 14 residues in the CDR3. V lost 4 bases, J lost 6 bases, and 14 bases lay in between. Germline CDR1 is SGHRS and CDR2 is YFSETQ. The CDR3 here is CASSGQAGFNEQFF. DNA for the CDR3: TGCGCCAGCAGCGGGCAGGCGGGGTTCAATGAGCAGTTCTTC.

This clone occurred once. The chain links TRBV12-5 to TRBJ1-6; 10 bases agree with TRBD1. CDR3 length: 16 residues. V lost 6 bases to trimming and J lost 4 bases; unmatched junction nucleotides: 6. CDR1 and CDR2 from the germline V gene are LGHNT and FRNRAP. DNA of the CDR3: TGTGCTAGTGGCCTCGGGACAGGGGCTTATAATTCACCCCTCCACTTT. Amino acids: CASGLGTGAYNSPLHF.

The V and J genes are TRBV4-1 and TRBJ1-4; 7 positions agree with TRBD1. Germline V gives CDR1 MGHRA, CDR2 YSYEKL. Trimming cost V 4 bases and J 5 bases; bases outside gene matches: 4. The CDR3 consists of 14 residues. CDR3 nucleotides: TGCGCCAGCAGCCCGGGACAGAAGAATGAAAAACTGTTTTTT. The encoded protein is CASSPGQKNEKLFF.

The chain links TRBV5-1 to TRBJ2-1; D is uncertain. CDR1 and CDR2 from the germline V gene are SGHRS and YFSETQ. V was shortened by 0 bases and J by 10 bases, with 17 bases between the two germline ends. The CDR3 is made up of 15 amino acids. The CDR3 sequence: CASSLEVTRGKEQFF. The CDR3 DNA reads as TGCGCCAGCAGCTTGGAAGTTACTCGCGGTAAGGAGCAGTTCTTC. Based on the CDR3 plus reference TRBV5-1 and TRBJ2-1, the full variable domain is KAGVTQTPRYLIKTRGQQVTLSCSPISGHRSVSWYQQTPGQGLQFLFEYFSETQRNKGNFPGRFSGRQFSNSRSEMNVSTLELGDSALYLCASSLEVTRGKEQFFGPGTRLTVL.

This clone occurred a few times. CDR3 coding DNA: TGTGCCAGCACCGCTGGGGACAGGTCGAATTCACCCCTCCACTTT. Translated: CASTAGDRSNSPLHF. The chain joins TRBV5-8 to TRBJ1-6; 8 positions match TRBD1. Germline trimming cut 6 bases from V and 7 bases from J; bases unmatched to any gene: 9. Germline V gives CDR1 SGHTS, CDR2 YDEGEE. The CDR3 contains 15 residues.